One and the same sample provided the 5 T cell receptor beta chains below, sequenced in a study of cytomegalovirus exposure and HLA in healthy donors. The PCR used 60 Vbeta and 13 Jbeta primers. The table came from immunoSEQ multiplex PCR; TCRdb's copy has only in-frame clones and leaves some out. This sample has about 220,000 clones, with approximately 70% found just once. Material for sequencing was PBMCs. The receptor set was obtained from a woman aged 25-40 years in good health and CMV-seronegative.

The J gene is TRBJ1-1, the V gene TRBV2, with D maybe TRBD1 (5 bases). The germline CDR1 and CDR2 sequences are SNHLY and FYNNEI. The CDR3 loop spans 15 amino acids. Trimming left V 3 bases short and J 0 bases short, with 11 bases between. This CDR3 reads CASSDRGLLNTEAFF. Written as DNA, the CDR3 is TGTGCCAGCAGTGATCGGGGACTCCTGAACACTGAAGCTTTCTTT.

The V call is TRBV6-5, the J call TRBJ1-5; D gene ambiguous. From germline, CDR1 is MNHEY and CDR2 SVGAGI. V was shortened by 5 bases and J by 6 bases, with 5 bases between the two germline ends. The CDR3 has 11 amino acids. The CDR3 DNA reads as TGTGCCAGCAGTGAGGGTCAGCCCCAGCATTTT. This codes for CASSEGQPQHF.

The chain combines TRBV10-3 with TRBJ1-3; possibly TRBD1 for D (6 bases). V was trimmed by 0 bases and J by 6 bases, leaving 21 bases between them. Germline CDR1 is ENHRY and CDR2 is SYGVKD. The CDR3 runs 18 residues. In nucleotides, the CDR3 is TGTGCCATCAGTGAGTCCGGTCACAGGGCTGGAGCTCCAAACACCATATATTTT. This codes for CAISESGHRAGAPNTIYF.

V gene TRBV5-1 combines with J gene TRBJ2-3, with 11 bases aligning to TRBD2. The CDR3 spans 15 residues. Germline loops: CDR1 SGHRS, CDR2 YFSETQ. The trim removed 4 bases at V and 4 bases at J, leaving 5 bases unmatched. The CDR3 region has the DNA TGCGCCAGCAGCACTAGCGGGAGATTGGCAGATACGCAGTATTTT. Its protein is CASSTSGRLADTQYF.

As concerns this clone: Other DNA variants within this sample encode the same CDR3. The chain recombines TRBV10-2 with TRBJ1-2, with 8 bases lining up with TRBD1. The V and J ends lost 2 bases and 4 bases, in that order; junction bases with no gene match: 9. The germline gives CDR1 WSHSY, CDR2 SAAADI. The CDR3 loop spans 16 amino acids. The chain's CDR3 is CASSETYQGAGYGYTF. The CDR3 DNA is TGCGCCAGCAGTGAGACCTACCAGGGGGCGGGCTATGGCTACACCTTC.